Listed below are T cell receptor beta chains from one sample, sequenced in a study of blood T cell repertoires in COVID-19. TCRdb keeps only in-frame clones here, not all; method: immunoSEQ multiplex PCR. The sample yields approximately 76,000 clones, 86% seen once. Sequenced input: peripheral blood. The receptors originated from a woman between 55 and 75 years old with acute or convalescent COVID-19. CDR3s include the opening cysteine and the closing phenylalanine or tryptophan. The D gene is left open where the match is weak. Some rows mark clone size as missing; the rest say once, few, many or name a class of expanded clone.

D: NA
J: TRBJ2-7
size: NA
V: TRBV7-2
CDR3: CASSLASGLYEQYF
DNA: TGTGCCAGCAGCTTAGCTAGCGGCCTCTACGAGCAGTACTTC

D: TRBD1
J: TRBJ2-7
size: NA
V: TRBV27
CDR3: CASSLYGTGSEQYF
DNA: TGTGCCAGCAGTTTATATGGGACAGGTTCCGAGCAGTACTTC

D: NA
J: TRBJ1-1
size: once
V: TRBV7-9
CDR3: CASSVEGDTEAFF
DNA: TGTGCCAGCAGCGTAGAAGGGGACACTGAAGCTTTCTTT

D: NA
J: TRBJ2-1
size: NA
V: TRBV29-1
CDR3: CSVERTRNEQFF
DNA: TGCAGCGTTGAAAGGACACGAAATGAGCAGTTCTTC

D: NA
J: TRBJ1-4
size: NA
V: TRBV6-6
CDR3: CASRFQGLSEKLFF
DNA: TGTGCCAGCAGATTCCAGGGTCTATCTGAAAAACTGTTTTTT

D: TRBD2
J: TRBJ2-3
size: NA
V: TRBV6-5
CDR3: CASSYSGRRDTQYF
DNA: TGTGCCAGCAGTTACAGCGGGAGAAGAGATACGCAGTATTTT

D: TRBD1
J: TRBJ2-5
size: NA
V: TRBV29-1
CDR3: CSVSGQGGETQYF
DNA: TGCAGCGTCTCGGGACAGGGAGGAGAGACCCAGTACTTC

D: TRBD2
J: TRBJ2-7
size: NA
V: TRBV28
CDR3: CASSSGGASYEQYF
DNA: TGTGCCAGCAGTTCGGGGGGGGCTTCCTACGAGCAGTACTTC

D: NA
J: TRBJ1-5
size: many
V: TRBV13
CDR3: CASSLGQGRQPQHF
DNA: TGTGCCAGCAGCTTAGGGCAGGGGCGTCAGCCCCAGCATTTT

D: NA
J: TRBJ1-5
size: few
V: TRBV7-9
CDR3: CASSFRDRQPQHF
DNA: TGTGCCAGCAGCTTCAGGGATCGGCAGCCCCAGCATTTT

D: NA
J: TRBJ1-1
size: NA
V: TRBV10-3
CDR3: CAISGGQDLMAFF
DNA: TGTGCCATCTCCGGGGGGCAGGACCTGATGGCTTTCTTT

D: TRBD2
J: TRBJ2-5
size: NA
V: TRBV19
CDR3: CASSTTGTSVETQYF
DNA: TGTGCCAGTAGTACAACCGGGACTAGCGTGGAGACCCAGTACTTC

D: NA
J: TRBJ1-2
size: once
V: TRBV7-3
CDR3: CASSPGGGNEGYGYTF
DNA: TGTGCCAGCAGCCCGGGCGGTGGGAACGAGGGCTATGGCTACACCTTC

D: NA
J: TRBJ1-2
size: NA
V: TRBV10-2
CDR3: CASSPLVTGQNGYTF
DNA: TGCGCCAGCAGCCCCCTGGTCACAGGCCAAAATGGCTACACCTTC

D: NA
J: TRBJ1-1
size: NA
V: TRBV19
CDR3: CASSITGEGTEAFF
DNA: TGTGCCAGTAGTATAACGGGGGAGGGTACTGAAGCTTTCTTT

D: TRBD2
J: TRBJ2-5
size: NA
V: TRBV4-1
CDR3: CASSPPSGQETQYF
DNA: TGCGCCAGCAGCCCCCCTAGCGGCCAAGAGACCCAGTACTTC

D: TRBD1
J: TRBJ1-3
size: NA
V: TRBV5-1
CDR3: CASSPGTEGNTIYF
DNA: TGCGCCAGCAGCCCCGGGACAGAGGGAAACACCATATATTTT

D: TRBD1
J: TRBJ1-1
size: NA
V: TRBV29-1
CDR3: CSVRTGGANTEAFF
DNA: TGCAGCGTTAGGACAGGGGGAGCAAACACTGAAGCTTTCTTT

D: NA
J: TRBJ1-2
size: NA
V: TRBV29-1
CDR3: CSVEGTPYGYTF
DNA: TGCAGCGTCGAGGGTACTCCTTATGGCTACACCTTC

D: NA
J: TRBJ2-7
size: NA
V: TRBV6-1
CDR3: CASSDRGGGYEQYF
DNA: TGTGCCAGCAGTGACAGGGGTGGGGGTTACGAGCAGTACTTC

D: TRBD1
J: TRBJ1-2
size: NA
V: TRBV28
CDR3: CATTGGGTLYGYTF
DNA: TGTGCCACAACAGGGGGCGGAACCTTATATGGCTACACCTTC

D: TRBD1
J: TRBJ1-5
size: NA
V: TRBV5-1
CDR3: CASSLAGGSQPQHF
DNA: TGCGCCAGCAGCTTGGCAGGGGGAAGCCAGCCCCAGCATTTT

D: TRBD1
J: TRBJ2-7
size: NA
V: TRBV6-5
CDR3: CASSTRDRAYEQYF
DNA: TGTGCCAGCAGTACCCGGGACAGGGCATACGAGCAGTACTTC

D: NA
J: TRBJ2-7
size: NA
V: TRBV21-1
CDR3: CASSWNQGWAEQYF
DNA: TGTGCCAGCAGCTGGAATCAGGGGTGGGCCGAGCAGTACTTC

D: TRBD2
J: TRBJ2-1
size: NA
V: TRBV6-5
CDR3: CASSSPSGVNEQFF
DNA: TGTGCCAGCAGTAGTCCTAGCGGGGTCAATGAGCAGTTCTTC

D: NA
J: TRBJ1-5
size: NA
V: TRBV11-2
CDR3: CASSLDLGENQPQHF
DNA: TGTGCCAGCAGCTTAGATTTGGGAGAAAATCAGCCCCAGCATTTT

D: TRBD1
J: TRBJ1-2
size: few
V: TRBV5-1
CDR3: CASSTGQGEGYTF
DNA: TGCGCCAGCAGTACTGGACAGGGCGAGGGCTACACCTTC

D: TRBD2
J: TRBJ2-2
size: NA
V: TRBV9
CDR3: CASSVNPGGTGELFF
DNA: TGTGCCAGCAGCGTAAATCCGGGAGGGACCGGGGAGCTGTTTTTT

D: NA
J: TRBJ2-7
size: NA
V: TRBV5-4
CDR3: CASSLFWGQQYF
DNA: TGTGCCAGCAGCTTGTTCTGGGGGCAGCAGTACTTC

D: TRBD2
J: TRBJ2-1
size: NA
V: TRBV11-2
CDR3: CASSLVFSGANEQFF
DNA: TGTGCCAGCAGCTTAGTATTTAGCGGGGCCAATGAGCAGTTCTTC

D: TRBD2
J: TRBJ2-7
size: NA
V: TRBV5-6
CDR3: CASSFRGGEQYF
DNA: TGTGCCAGCAGCTTCCGGGGGGGCGAGCAGTACTTC

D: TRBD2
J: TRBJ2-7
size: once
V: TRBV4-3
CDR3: CASSQETSGVYEQYF
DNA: TGCGCCAGCAGCCAAGAGACTAGCGGAGTCTACGAGCAGTACTTC

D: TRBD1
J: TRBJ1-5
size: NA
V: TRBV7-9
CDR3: CASSLGTDSNQPQHF
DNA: TGTGCCAGCAGCCTGGGGACAGATAGCAATCAGCCCCAGCATTTT